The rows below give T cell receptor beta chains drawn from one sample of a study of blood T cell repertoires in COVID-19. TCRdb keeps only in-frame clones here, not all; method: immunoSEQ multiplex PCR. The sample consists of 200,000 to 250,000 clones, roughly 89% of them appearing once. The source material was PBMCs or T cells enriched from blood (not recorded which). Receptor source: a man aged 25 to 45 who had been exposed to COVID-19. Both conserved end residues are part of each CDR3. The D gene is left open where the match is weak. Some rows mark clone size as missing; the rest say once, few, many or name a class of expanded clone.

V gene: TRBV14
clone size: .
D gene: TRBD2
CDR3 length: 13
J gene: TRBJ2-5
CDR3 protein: CASSQSGGETQYF
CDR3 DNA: TGTGCCAGCAGCCAGTCGGGAGGAGAGACCCAGTACTTC

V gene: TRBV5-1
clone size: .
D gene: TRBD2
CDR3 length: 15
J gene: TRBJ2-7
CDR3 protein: CASSPKPSGGYEQYF
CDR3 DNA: TGCGCCAGCAGTCCTAAGCCTAGCGGGGGGTACGAGCAGTACTTC

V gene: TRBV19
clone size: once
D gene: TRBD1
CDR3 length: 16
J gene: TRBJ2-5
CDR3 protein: CASSIRGHPNQETQYF
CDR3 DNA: TGTGCCAGTAGTATCAGGGGGCACCCCAACCAAGAGACCCAGTACTTC

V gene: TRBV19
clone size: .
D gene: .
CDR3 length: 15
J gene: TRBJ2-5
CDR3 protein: CASSIVKGPQETQYF
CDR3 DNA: TGTGCCAGTAGTATAGTTAAGGGGCCGCAAGAGACCCAGTACTTC

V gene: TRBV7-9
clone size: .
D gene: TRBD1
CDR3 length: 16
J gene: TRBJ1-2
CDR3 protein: CASSRGGRGLGDGYTF
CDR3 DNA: TGTGCCAGCAGCCGAGGGGGAAGGGGGCTGGGAGATGGCTACACCTTC

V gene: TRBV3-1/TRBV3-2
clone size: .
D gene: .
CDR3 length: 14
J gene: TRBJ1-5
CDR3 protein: CASSFRGGNQPQHF
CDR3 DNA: TGTGCCAGCAGCTTCAGGGGCGGCAATCAGCCCCAGCATTTT

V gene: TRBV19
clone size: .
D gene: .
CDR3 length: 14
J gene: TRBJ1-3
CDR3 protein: CAERFAHSGNTIYF
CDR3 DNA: TGTGCCGAACGGTTTGCCCACTCTGGAAACACCATATATTTT

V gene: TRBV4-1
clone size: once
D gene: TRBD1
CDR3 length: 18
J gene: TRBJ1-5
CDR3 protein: CASSPFPGQGGWVQPQHF
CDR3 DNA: TGCGCCAGCAGCCCCTTTCCGGGACAGGGCGGATGGGTTCAGCCCCAGCATTTT

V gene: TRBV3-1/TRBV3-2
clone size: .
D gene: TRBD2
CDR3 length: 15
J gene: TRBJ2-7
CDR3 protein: CASSQASGGNYEQYF
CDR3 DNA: TGTGCCAGCAGCCAAGCTAGCGGGGGTAATTACGAGCAGTACTTC

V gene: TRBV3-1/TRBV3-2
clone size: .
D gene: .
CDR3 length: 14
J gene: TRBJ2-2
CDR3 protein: CASSQDLRTGELFF
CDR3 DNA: TGTGCCAGCAGCCAAGACCTGAGGACCGGGGAGCTGTTTTTT

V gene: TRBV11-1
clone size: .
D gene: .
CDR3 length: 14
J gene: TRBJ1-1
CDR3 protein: CASSSEVFSTEAFF
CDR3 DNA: TGTGCCAGCAGCTCAGAGGTCTTTTCCACTGAAGCTTTCTTT

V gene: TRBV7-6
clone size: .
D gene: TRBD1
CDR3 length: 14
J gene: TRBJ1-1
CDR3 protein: CASSLKGTGTEAFF
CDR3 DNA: TGTGCCAGCAGCTTAAAAGGGACAGGCACTGAAGCTTTCTTT

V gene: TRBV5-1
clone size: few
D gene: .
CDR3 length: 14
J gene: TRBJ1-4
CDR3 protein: CASSYSGGGEKLFF
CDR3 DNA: TGCGCCAGCAGCTACTCGGGGGGAGGTGAAAAACTGTTTTTT

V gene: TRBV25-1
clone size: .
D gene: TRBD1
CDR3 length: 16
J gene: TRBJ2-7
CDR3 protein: CASSGDRAYLSYEQYF
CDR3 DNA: TGTGCCAGCAGCGGGGACAGGGCTTACCTTTCCTACGAGCAGTACTTC

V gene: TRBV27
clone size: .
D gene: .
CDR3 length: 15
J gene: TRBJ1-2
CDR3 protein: CASADITGRANGYTF
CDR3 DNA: TGTGCCAGCGCCGACATTACAGGACGGGCTAATGGCTACACCTTC

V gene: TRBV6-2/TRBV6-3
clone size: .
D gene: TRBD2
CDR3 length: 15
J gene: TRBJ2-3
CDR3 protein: CASSISGGAVDTQYF
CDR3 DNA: TGTGCCAGCAGTATTAGCGGGGGGGCCGTCGATACGCAGTATTTT

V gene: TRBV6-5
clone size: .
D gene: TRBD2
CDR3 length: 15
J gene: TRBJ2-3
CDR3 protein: CASWGRGGSGDTQYF
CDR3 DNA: TGTGCCAGCTGGGGGCGGGGGGGCAGCGGGGATACGCAGTATTTT

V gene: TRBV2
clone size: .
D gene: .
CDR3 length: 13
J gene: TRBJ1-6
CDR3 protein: CASSQLYNSPLHF
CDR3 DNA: TGTGCCAGCAGCCAACTCTATAATTCACCCCTCCACTTT

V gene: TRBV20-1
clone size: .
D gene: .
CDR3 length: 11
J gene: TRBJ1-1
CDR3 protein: CSAPRGAEAFF
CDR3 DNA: TGCAGTGCCCCCAGGGGAGCTGAAGCTTTCTTT

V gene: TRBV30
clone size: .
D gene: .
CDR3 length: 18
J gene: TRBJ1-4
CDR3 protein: CAWSVRRGQYSTNEKLFF
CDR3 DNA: TGTGCCTGGAGTGTACGTCGTGGACAGTACTCAACTAATGAAAAACTGTTTTTT

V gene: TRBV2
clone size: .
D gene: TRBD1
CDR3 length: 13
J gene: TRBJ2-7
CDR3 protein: CASNTGQGAEQYF
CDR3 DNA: TGTGCCAGCAATACCGGACAGGGCGCCGAGCAGTACTTC

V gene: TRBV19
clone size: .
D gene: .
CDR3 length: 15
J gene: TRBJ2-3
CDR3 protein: CASSETFDQGDTQYF
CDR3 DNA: TGTGCCAGTAGCGAAACCTTTGACCAGGGGGATACGCAGTATTTT

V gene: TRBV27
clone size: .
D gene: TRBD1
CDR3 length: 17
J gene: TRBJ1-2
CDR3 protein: CASSFRITGTGNYGYTF
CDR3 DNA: TGTGCCAGCAGTTTTCGAATCACCGGGACAGGGAACTATGGCTACACCTTC

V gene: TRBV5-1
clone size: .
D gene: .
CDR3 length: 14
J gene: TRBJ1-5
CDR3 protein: CASSFDSNDQPQHF
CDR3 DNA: TGCGCCAGCAGCTTCGACAGTAACGATCAGCCCCAGCATTTT

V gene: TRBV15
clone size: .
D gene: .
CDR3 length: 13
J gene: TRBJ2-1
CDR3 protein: CATSRRVPNEQFF
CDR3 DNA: TGTGCCACCAGCAGAAGAGTTCCCAATGAGCAGTTCTTC

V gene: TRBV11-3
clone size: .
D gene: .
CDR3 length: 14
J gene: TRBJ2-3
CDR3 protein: CASSLGGVADTQYF
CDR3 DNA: TGTGCCAGCAGCTTGGGCGGGGTGGCAGATACGCAGTATTTT

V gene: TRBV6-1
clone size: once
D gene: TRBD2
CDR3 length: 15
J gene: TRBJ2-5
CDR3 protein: CASSEAAGAGVTQYF
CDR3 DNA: TGTGCCAGCAGTGAGGCTGCCGGGGCGGGGGTGACCCAGTACTTC

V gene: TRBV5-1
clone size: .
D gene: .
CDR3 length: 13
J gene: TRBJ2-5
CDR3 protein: CASRWQIQETQYF
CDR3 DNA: TGCGCCAGCAGATGGCAAATCCAAGAGACCCAGTACTTC

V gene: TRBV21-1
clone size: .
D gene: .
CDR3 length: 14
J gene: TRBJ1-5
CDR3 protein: CASSLGGVNQPQHF
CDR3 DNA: TGTGCCAGCAGTCTTGGAGGGGTCAATCAGCCCCAGCATTTT

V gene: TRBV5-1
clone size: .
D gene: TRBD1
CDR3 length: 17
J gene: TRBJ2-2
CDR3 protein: CASSLIRTGGGGGELFF
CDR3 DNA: TGCGCCAGCAGCTTGATCCGGACAGGGGGCGGCGGCGGGGAGCTGTTTTTT

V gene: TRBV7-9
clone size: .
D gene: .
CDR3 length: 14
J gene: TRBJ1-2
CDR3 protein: CASSLDPGNYGYTF
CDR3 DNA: TGTGCCAGCAGCTTAGACCCAGGAAACTATGGCTACACCTTC

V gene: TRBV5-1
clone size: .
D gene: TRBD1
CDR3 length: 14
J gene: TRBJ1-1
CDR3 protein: CASSAGTGGAEAFF
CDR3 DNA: TGCGCCAGCAGCGCGGGGACAGGTGGCGCTGAAGCTTTCTTT

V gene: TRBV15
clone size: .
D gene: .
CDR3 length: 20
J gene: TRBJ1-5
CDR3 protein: CATSPGVRLDRKGGDQPQHF
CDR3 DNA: TGTGCCACCAGCCCGGGGGTTAGGCTGGACCGAAAGGGTGGGGATCAGCCCCAGCATTTT

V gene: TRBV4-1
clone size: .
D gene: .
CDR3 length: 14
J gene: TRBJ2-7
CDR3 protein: CASSPFNSPYEQYF
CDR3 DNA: TGCGCCAGCAGCCCCTTTAACAGTCCCTACGAGCAGTACTTC

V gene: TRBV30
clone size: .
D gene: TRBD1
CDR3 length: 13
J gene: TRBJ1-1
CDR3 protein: CAWRQGGNTEAFF
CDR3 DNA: TGTGCCTGGAGACAGGGGGGGAACACTGAAGCTTTCTTT

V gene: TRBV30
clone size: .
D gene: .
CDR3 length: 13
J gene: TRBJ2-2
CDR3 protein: CAWSPGSLLELFF
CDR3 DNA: TGTGCCTGGAGCCCGGGGAGTCTCCTAGAGCTGTTTTTT

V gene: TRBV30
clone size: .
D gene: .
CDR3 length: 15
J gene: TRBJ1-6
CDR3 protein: CAWSVKAGANSPLHF
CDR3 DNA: TGTGCCTGGAGTGTTAAGGCGGGGGCCAATTCACCCCTCCACTTT

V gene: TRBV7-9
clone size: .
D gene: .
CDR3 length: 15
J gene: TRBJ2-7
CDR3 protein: CASSLQPGEAYEQYF
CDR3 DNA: TGTGCCAGCAGCCTACAACCCGGAGAAGCCTACGAGCAGTACTTC

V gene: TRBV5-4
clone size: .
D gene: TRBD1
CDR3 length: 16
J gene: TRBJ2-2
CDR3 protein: CASSLSGQGVSGELFF
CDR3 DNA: TGTGCCAGCAGCTTGAGTGGACAGGGGGTATCCGGGGAGCTGTTTTTT

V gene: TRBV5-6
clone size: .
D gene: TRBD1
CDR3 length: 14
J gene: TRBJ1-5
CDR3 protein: CASSTRQGPQPQHF
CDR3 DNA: TGTGCCAGCAGCACTCGACAGGGACCTCAGCCCCAGCATTTT

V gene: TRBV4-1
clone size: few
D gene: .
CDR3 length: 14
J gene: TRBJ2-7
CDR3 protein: CASSQDPGTFEQYF
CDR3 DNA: TGCGCCAGCAGCCAAGATCCCGGGACATTTGAGCAGTACTTC

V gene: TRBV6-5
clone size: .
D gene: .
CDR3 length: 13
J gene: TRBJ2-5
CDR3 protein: CATTFGGQETQYF
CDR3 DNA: TGTGCCACCACATTCGGCGGCCAAGAGACCCAGTACTTC

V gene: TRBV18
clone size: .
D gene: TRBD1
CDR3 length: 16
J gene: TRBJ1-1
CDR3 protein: CASSPGTGAFGTEAFF
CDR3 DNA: TGTGCCAGCTCACCGGGGACAGGGGCCTTTGGGACTGAAGCTTTCTTT

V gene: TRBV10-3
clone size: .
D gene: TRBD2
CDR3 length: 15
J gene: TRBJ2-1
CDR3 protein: CAISGASGGADEQFF
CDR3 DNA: TGTGCCATCAGTGGGGCGAGCGGGGGGGCAGACGAGCAGTTCTTC

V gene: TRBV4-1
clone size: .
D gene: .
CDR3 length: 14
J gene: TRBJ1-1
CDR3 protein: CASSQVTRNTEAFF
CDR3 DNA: TGCGCCAGCAGCCAAGTTACCAGGAACACTGAAGCTTTCTTT